This T cell receptor (beta chain) comes out of a study of T cell responses to AZD1222 COVID-19 vaccine. Study-wide background: Some second doses came at about 4 weeks and others at about 12 weeks; these were pooled. Study findings and constraints: Increased Spike-specific TCR breadth and depth were observed after two AZD1222 doses. Nearly half of unique spike-specific TCRs reportedly avoided B.1.351 and B.1.1.7 mutated regions.

Of note for this clone: The target antigen is unknown.

Assay used: immunoSEQ multiplex PCR; TCRdb lists only in-frame clones, some missing. This table holds 110,000 to 150,000 clones, around 90% found once. Germline assignment: CDR1 SGHNT and CDR2 YYREEE (reference sequence). J was trimmed by 1 base and V by 0 bases; bases with no gene match: 3. CDR3 length: 15 amino acids. The genes are TRBV5-4 and TRBJ2-7; 8 bases are a match to TRBD1. The sample here was peripheral blood, taken on day 0 of AZD1222 vaccination. The clonotype was recovered from an adult in good health. The CDR3 loop is CASSLADRVSYEQYF. The CDR3 DNA sequence: TGTGCCAGCAGCTTGGCGGACAGGGTTTCCTACGAGCAGTACTTC.